The T cell receptor (beta chain) under discussion was sequenced for a study of T cells in Graves' hyperthyroidism and ophthalmopathy. Points from the study as a whole: A 13 V-J signature model discriminated ophthalmopathy versus stable hyperthyroidism.

This clonotype appeared many times. Antigen unknown. The study excluded patients with uncontrolled infection, other autoimmune disease, pregnancy or lactation. The source material, RNA transcripts, was used to amplify TCR beta CDR3 regions. The HTBI primer set was used in a first-round RT-PCR of the TCR CDR3. One entry per CDR3 protein results from TCRdb running MiXCR on the multiplex PCR reads. Of roughly 400,000 distinct CDR3 sequences listed, around an eighth were seen once; the top ten hold 25% to 30%. The receptor comes from a man aged 50 or older with Graves' ophthalmopathy. The sample comprised blood.

Here the CDR3 reads CSVEGTGGVYGYTF. The CDR3 region has the DNA TGCAGCGTTGAAGGGACAGGGGGCGTCTATGGCTACACCTTC. The V and J genes are TRBV29-1 and TRBJ1-2; 11 bases fit TRBD1. V shed 1 base and J 4 bases; nucleotides not matched to a gene: 2. This CDR3 is built from 14 residues. Germline assignment: CDR1 SQVTM and CDR2 ANQGSEA.